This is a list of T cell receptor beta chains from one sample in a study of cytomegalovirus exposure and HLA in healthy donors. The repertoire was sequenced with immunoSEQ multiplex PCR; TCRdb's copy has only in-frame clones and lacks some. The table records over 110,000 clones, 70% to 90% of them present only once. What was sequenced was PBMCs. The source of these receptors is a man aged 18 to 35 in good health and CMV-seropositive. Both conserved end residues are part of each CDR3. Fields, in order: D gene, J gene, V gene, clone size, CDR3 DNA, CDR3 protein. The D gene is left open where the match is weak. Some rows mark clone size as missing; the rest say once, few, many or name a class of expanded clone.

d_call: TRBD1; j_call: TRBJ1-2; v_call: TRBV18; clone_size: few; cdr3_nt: TGTGCCAGCTCACTGGAGGGACAGAACTATGGCTACACCTTC; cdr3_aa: CASSLEGQNYGYTF
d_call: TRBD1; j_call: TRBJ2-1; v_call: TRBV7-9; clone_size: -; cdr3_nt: TGTGCCAGCAGCGGGGGACAGTTTTTGAATGAGCAGTTCTTC; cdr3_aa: CASSGGQFLNEQFF
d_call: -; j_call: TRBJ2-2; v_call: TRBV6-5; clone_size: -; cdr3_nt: TGTGCCAGCAGTACATCTTCCGGGGAGCTGTTTTTT; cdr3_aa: CASSTSSGELFF
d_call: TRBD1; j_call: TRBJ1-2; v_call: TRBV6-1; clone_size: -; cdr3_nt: TGTGCCAGCAGCGCTACAGGGGAACCTGGGGGCTACACCTTC; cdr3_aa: CASSATGEPGGYTF
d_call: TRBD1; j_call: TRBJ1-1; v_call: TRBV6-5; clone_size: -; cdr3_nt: TGTGCCAGCAGACCTCAGGGGGCGCGCACTGAAGCTTTCTTT; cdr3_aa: CASRPQGARTEAFF
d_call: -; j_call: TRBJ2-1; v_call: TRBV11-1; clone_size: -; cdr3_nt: TGTGCCTGTGCAATGGAGATGGGTGAGCAGTTCTTC; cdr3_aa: CACAMEMGEQFF
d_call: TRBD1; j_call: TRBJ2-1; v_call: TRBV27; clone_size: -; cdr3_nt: TGTGCCAGCAGTCCGGGACAGGTATCCTACAATGAGCAGTTCTTC; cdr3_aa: CASSPGQVSYNEQFF
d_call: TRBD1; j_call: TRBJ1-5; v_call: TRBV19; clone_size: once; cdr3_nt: TGTGCCAGTAGTCCTGGGAACAGGGGGCACAATCAGCCCCAGCATTTT; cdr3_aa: CASSPGNRGHNQPQHF
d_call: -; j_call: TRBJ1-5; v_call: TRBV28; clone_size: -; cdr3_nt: TGTGCCAGCATGGATCAGGGACACTTAGGTCAGCCCCAGCATTTT; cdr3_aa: CASMDQGHLGQPQHF
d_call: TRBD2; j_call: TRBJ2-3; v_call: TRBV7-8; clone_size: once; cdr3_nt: TGTGCCAGCAGCTTACCCAAACGGGGCGGGGGGGTATATACGCAGTATTTT; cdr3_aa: CASSLPKRGGGVYTQYF
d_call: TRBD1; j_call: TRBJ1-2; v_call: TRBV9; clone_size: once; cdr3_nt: TGTGCCAGCAGCGTTGTGGACAGGGGGCTGCGCTATGGCTACACCTTC; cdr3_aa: CASSVVDRGLRYGYTF
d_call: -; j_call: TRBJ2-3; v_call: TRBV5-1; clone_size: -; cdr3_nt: TGCGCCAGCAGCTTCGGGCGGGGTAGCACAGATACGCAGTATTTT; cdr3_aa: CASSFGRGSTDTQYF
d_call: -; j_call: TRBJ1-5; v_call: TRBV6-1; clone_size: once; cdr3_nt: TGTGCCAGCAGTGAGTACAGAGATCAGCCCCAGCATTTT; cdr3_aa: CASSEYRDQPQHF
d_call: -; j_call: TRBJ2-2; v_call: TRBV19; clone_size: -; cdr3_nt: TGTGCCAGTAGTCCCGACATGTGGGAGCTGTTTTTT; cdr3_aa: CASSPDMWELFF
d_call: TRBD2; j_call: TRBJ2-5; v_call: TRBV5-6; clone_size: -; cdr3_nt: TGTGCCAGCAGGGAGGGAGGGGCCCACGAGACCCAGTACTTC; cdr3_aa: CASREGGAHETQYF
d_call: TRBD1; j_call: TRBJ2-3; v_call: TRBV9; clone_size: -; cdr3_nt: TGTGCCAGCAGCGTGGGGACAGGCACTAGCACAGATACGCAGTATTTT; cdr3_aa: CASSVGTGTSTDTQYF
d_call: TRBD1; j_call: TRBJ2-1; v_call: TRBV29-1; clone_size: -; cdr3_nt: TGCAGCGTCCGGACAGGGGGCGATGAGCAGTTCTTC; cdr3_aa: CSVRTGGDEQFF
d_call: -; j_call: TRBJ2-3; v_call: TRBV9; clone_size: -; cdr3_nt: TGTGCCAGCAGCGTAGCCCCTGCGGTGGATACGCAGTATTTT; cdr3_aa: CASSVAPAVDTQYF
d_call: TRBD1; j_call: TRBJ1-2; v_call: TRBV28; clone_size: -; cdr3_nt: TGTGCCAGCAGTCAGGACAGGGTTTTGCACTATGGCTACACCTTC; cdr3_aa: CASSQDRVLHYGYTF
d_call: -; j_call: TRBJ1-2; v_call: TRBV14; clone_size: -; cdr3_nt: TGTGCCAGCAGCCAAAACAGGGTTGGCTACACCTTC; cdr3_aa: CASSQNRVGYTF
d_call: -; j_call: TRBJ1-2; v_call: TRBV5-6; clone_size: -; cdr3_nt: TGTGCCAGCAGCCCTGAGGCGCGGGGGCGCTTCTATGGCTACACCTTC; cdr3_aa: CASSPEARGRFYGYTF
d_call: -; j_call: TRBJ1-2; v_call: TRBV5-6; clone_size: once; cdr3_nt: TGTGCCAGCAGCTTGGACAGCTATGGCTACACCTTC; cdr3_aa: CASSLDSYGYTF
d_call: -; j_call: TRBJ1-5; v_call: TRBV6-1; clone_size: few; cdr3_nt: TGTGCCAGCGCCCAGATAGGACAGAAGAATCAGCCCCAGCATTTT; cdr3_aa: CASAQIGQKNQPQHF
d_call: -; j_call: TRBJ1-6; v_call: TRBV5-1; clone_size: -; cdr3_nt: TGCGCCAGCAGCGTCCAGGTCGATTCACCCCTCCACTTT; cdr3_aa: CASSVQVDSPLHF
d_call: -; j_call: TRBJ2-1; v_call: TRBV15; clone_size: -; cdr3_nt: TGTGCCACCAGCGAGCGGCAGAATGAGCAGTTCTTC; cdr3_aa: CATSERQNEQFF
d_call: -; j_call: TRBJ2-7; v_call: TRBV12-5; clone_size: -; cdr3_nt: TGTGCTAGTGGATCTCCAACAGGGTTCCTCTACGAGCAGTACTTC; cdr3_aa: CASGSPTGFLYEQYF
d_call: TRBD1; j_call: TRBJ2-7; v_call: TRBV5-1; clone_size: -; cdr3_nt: TGCGCCAGCAGCGGGGACAGAACCTACGAGCAGTACTTC; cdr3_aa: CASSGDRTYEQYF
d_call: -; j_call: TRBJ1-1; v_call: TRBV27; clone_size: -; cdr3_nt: TGTGCCAGCAGTTTCTCGGACATGAACACTGAAGCTTTCTTT; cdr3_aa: CASSFSDMNTEAFF
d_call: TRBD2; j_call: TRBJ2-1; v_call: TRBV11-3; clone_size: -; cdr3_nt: TGTGCCAGCAGCTTAAGGCTAGCGGAATACAATGAGCAGTTCTTC; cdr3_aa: CASSLRLAEYNEQFF
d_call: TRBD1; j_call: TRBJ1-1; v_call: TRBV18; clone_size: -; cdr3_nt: TGTGCCAGCTCACCAAAACAGGGGGCAAGTGAAGCTTTCTTT; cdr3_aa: CASSPKQGASEAFF
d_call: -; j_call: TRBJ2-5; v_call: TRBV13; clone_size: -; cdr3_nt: TGTGCCAGCAGCTTCCGCAGACTGGAGACCCAGTACTTC; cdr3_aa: CASSFRRLETQYF
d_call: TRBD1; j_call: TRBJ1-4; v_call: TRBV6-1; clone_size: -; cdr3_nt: TGTGCCAGCAGTAAAGAGGGGGCCGATGAAAAACTGTTTTTT; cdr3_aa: CASSKEGADEKLFF
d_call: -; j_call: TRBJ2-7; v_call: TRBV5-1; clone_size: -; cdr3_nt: TGCGCCAGCAGCCCGGGATCTGGGGGACATAATCACTACGAGCAGTACTTC; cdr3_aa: CASSPGSGGHNHYEQYF
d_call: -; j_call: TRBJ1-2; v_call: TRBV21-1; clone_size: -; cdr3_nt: TGTGCCAGCAGCTCGATACGGCGACAGCTGCCTTTCCTACAAAATGGCTACACCTTC; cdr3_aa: CASSSIRRQLPFLQNGYTF
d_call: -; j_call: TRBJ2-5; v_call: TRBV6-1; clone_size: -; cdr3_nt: TGTGCCAGCAGTGAAGTCTACCGTCTCCAAGAGACCCAGTACTTC; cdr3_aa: CASSEVYRLQETQYF